One sample yielded the 16 T cell receptor beta chains listed below, sequenced in a study of regulatory T cells in long-lasting Graves disease. For TCR beta, libraries came from iRepertoire HTBI primers and Arm-PCR of CDR3 regions. Each CDR3 protein is one row after TCRdb ran MiXCR on the multiplex PCR reads. The sample lists a few hundred thousand distinct CDR3 sequences, 23% occurring once. Time point reported: persistent/refractory GD, antithyroid drugs over 5 years with positive TRAb. The TCR library used RNA extracted from PBMCs. The sequencing used peripheral blood mononuclear cells (PBMCs), collected when the disease was refractory, from a patient treated with antithyroid drugs. The source of these receptors is a female donor with Graves disease.

This clonotype was seen more than once but under ten times. The J gene is TRBJ2-7, the V gene TRBV7-6; maybe TRBD2 (5 bases). Deletions cut 3 bases from V and 0 bases from J, with 12 bases between. The CDR3 is 15 amino acids. Germline CDR1 reads SGHVS; CDR2 reads FNYEAQ. CDR3 sequence (DNA): TGTGCCAGCAGCTTCACTAGAGATCCCTCCTACGAGCAGTACTTC. It specifies CASSFTRDPSYEQYF.

This clonotype was found a few times. This sequence joins TRBV19 and TRBJ1-5, with 7 bases aligning to TRBD1. V was clipped by 5 bases and J by 2 bases; unmatched bases: 9. The length of the CDR3 is 16 residues. Germline CDR1 LNHDA, CDR2 SQIVND (reference sequence). The CDR3 bases are TGTGCCAGTAGTTCAATCGGACAGGCGCGCAATCAGCCCCAGCATTTT. Protein: CASSSIGQARNQPQHF.

In this sample, this clonotype turned up a few times. The rearrangement joins TRBV11-1 to TRBJ1-2; TRBD1 might be the D (6 bases). V was shortened by 5 bases and J by 0 bases, with 16 bases between the two germline ends. CDR1 is SGHAT, CDR2 FQDESV, per germline (reference sequence). The CDR3 has 16 amino acids. The CDR3 sequence: CASSQVQQGPNYGYTF. The CDR3 DNA sequence: TGTGCCAGCAGCCAAGTCCAACAGGGACCTAACTATGGCTACACCTTC.

The sample holds a few counts of this clonotype. The J gene is TRBJ2-2, the V gene TRBV28, with a tentative D call TRBD2 (5 bases). Germline V gene data show CDR1 as MDHEN and CDR2 as SYDVKM. The CDR3 consists of 13 residues. Trimming removed 8 bases from V and 1 base from J, with 8 bases in between. DNA of the CDR3: TGTGCCAGCTGGAGCGGGAACACCGGGGAGCTGTTTTTT. Its translation is CASWSGNTGELFF.

At least ten counts were recorded for this clonotype. This chain uses TRBV20-1 with TRBJ1-1; D gene uncertain. V lost 2 bases to trimming and J lost 4 bases, with 8 bases between them. The V gene's germline CDR1 is DFQATT and CDR2 SNEGSKA (reference sequence). The CDR3 covers 12 residues. The CDR3 is CSARSASTEAFF. The CDR3 nucleotides are TGCAGTGCTAGATCCGCCAGCACTGAAGCTTTCTTT.

In regard to this clonotype: A read error is possible here, since a much larger clone lies one base away. The chain has TRBV6-2 or TRBV6-3 and TRBJ2-7, with a weak D call TRBD2 (6 bases). Germline V gene sequence: CDR1 MNHEY, CDR2 SVGEGT. CDR3 size: 12 residues. Trimming removed 11 bases at V and 3 bases at J, with 14 bases between. CDR3 amino acids: CASKEGCYEQYF. CDR3 in DNA: TGTGCCTCAAAGGAGGGTTGCTACGAGCAGTACTTC.

This clonotype was found once. A read error is possible here, since a much larger clone lies one base away. The chain employs TRBV20-1 and TRBJ1-4; D is unclear. Germline V gives CDR1 DFQATT, CDR2 SNEGSKA (reference sequence). This CDR3 contains 13 residues. CDR3 coding DNA: TGCGGTGCTAGACCTGGTCGCGGGGAAAAACTGTTTTTT. Its protein is CGARPGRGEKLFF.

In its sample, this clonotype was seen a few times. V is TRBV6-2 or TRBV6-3 and J is TRBJ2-2, with 8 bases identical to TRBD2. After removal of 2 bases from V and 3 bases from J, the junction contained 5 bases not matched to a gene. This CDR3 spans 16 amino acids. Germline V gene sequence: CDR1 MNHEY, CDR2 SVGEGT. The CDR3 bases are TGTGCCAGCAGTTACCAGCTAGCGGGCTACACCGGGGAGCTGTTTTTT. This codes for CASSYQLAGYTGELFF.

This clonotype showed up many times. The chain has TRBV2 and TRBJ2-6, with unresolved D. CDR3 size: 15 residues. V was shortened by 4 bases and J by 1 base, with 8 bases between the two germline ends. CDR1 and CDR2 from the germline V gene are SNHLY and FYNNEI. CDR3 in DNA: TGTGCCAGCAGTGTAAGGGTATCTGGGGCCAACGTCCTGACTTTC. This translates into CASSVRVSGANVLTF. Complete variable domain (other parts from reference TRBV2 and TRBJ2-6): EPEVTQTPSHQVTQMGQEVILRCVPISNHLYFYWYRQILGQKVEFLVSFYNNEISEKSEIFDDQFSVERPDGSNFTLKIRSTKLEDSAMYFCASSVRVSGANVLTFGAGSRLTVL.

The V gene is TRBV9, the J gene TRBJ1-4, with D uncertain. Germline loops: CDR1 SGDLS, CDR2 YYNGEE. The germline V and J ends were trimmed by 1 base and 5 bases, with 12 bases remaining between them. The CDR3 contains 15 residues. CDR3 in DNA: TGTGCCAGCAGCGTATCCCCCGAGATAAATGAAAAACTGTTTTTT. It is translated as CASSVSPEINEKLFF.

Points on this clonotype: A much larger clone differs from this one at a single base, so this may be a read error. CDR3 bases: TGTGCCAGCTCGCAAGGATCAGAGACCGACTATGGCTACACCTTC. This sequence encodes CASSQGSETDYGYTF. The chain has TRBV2 and TRBJ1-2; D is unclear. CDR3 length: 15 amino acids. The germline gives CDR1 SNHLY, CDR2 FYNNEI. Trimming removed 8 bases at V and 3 bases at J, with 19 bases between.

The CDR3, as DNA: TGTGCCAGCAGCCCTATGATTAGCCGATACTACGAGCAGTACTTC. This translates into CASSPMISRYYEQYF. The V and J genes are TRBV7-2 and TRBJ2-7; D gene ambiguous. The germline V gene has CDR1 SGHTA and CDR2 FQGNSA. The CDR3 length is 15 residues. Deletions cut 5 bases from V and 3 bases from J, with 17 bases between.

The J gene is TRBJ2-1, the V gene TRBV28; D might be TRBD2 (5 bases). V was cut by 3 bases and J by 2 bases, with 20 bases left in between. Germline CDR1 is MDHEN and CDR2 is SYDVKM. The CDR3 runs 18 residues. Here the CDR3 DNA reads TGTGCCAGCAGTTTCTCATGGGTAGAGAGGGTCCCCTACAATGAGCAGTTCTTC. It translates to CASSFSWVERVPYNEQFF. Full variable domain (remainder filled in from reference TRBV28 and TRBJ2-1): DVKVTQSSRYLVKRTGEKVFLECVQDMDHENMFWYRQDPGLGLRLIYFSYDVKMKEKGDIPEGYSVSREKKERFSLILESASTNQTSMYLCASSFSWVERVPYNEQFFGPGTRLTVL.

The chain links TRBV3-1 to TRBJ1-5, with 8 bases aligning to TRBD1. After removal of 0 bases from V and 4 bases from J, the junction contained 2 bases not matched to a gene. Germline V CDR1 and CDR2: LGHDT, YNNKEL (reference sequence). This CDR3 comprises 15 residues. The CDR3 protein is CASSQDRTGNQPQHF. In nucleotides, the CDR3 is TGTGCCAGCAGCCAAGATAGGACAGGGAATCAGCCCCAGCATTTT.

This clonotype was found many times. The V call is TRBV20-1, the J call TRBJ1-6; tentatively, D is TRBD1 (6 bases). V was cut by 5 bases and J by 10 bases, with 21 bases left in between. The CDR3 loop spans 15 amino acids. Germline CDR1 is DFQATT and CDR2 is SNEGSKA (reference sequence). CDR3 amino acids: CSALATSGDSSPLHF. Written as DNA, the CDR3 is TGCAGTGCTCTGGCGACGTCAGGGGATAGCTCACCCCTCCACTTT.

This clonotype has more than one count but fewer than ten. The V gene is TRBV3-1, the J gene TRBJ1-5; D uncertain. Germline V gene data show CDR1 as LGHDT and CDR2 as YNNKEL (reference sequence). The CDR3 runs 14 residues. Deletions cut 0 bases from V and 5 bases from J, with 8 bases between. Here the CDR3 reads CASSQDRGDQPQHF. CDR3 DNA: TGTGCCAGCAGCCAAGATCGGGGAGATCAGCCCCAGCATTTT.